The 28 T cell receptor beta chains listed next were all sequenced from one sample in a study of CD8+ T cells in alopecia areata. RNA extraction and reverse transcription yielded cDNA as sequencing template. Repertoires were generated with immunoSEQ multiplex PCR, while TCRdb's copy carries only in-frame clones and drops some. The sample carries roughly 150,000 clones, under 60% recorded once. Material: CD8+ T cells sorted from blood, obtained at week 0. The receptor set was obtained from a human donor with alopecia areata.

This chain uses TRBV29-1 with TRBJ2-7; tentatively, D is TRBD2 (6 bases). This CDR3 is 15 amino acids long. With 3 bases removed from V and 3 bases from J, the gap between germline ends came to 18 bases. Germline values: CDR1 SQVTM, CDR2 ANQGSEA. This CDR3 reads CSVEGGRGRGYEQYF. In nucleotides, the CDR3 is TGCAGCGTTGAGGGGGGACGGGGTCGCGGCTACGAGCAGTACTTC.

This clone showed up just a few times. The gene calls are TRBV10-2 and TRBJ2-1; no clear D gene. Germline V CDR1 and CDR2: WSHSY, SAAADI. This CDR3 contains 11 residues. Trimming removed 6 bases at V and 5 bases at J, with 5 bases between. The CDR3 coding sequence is TGCGCCAGCAGAGAGAACAATGAGCAGTTCTTC. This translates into CASRENNEQFF.

CDR3 DNA sequence: TGTGCCAGCAGCTTGGGACCGGGAGACATTCAGTACTTC. It specifies CASSLGPGDIQYF. This chain joins TRBV11-3 and TRBJ2-4, with D perhaps TRBD2 (6 bases). V lost 3 bases, J lost 8 bases, and 11 bases lay in between. The CDR3 totals 13 residues. The germline gives CDR1 SGHNT, CDR2 YENEEA.

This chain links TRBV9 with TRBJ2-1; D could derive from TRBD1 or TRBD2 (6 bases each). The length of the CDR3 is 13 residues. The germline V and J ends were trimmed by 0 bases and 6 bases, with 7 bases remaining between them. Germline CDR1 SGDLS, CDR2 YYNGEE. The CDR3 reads CASSVAGANEQFF. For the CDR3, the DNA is TGTGCCAGCAGCGTAGCGGGGGCCAATGAGCAGTTCTTC.

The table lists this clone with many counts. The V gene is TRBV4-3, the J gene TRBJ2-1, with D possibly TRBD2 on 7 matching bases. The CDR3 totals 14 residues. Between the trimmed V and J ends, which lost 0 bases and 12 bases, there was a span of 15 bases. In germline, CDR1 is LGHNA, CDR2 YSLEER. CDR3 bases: TGCGCCAGCAGCCAAGATAGGGGGGGGCTGGGGCAGTTCTTC. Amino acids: CASSQDRGGLGQFF.

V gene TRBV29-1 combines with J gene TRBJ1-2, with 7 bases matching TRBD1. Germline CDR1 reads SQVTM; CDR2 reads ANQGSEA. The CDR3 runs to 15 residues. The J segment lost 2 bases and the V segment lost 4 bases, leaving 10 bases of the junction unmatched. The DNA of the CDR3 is TGCAGCGTTGTTCATGGGGACAGTGGAAACTATGGCTACACCTTC. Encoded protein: CSVVHGDSGNYGYTF. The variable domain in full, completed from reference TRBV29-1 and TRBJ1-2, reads SAVISQKPSRDICQRGTSLTIQCQVDSQVTMMFWYRQQPGQSLTLIATANQGSEATYESGFVIDKFPISRPNLTFSTLTVSNMSPEDSSIYLCSVVHGDSGNYGYTFGSGTRLTVV.

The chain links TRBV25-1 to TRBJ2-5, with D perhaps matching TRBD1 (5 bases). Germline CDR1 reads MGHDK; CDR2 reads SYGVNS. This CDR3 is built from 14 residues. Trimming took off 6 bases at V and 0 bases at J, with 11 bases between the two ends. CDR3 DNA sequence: TGTGCCAGCAGACGAGACAGCTACCAAGAGACCCAGTACTTC. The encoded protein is CASRRDSYQETQYF.

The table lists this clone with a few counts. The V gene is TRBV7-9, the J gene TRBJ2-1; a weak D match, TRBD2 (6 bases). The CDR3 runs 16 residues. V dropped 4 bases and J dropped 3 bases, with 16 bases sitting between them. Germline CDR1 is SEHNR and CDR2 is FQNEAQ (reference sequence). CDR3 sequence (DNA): TGTGCCAGCAGCTCCCTCTCTCGCGGGGACTACAATGAGCAGTTCTTC. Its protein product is CASSSLSRGDYNEQFF.

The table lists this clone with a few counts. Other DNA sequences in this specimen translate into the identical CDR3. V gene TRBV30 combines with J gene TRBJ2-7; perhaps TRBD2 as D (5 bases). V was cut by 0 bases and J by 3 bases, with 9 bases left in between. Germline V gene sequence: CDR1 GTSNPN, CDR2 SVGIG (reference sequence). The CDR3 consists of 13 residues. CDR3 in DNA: TGTGCCTGGAGTGTAGGCAGCGGCTACGAGCAGTACTTC. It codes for CAWSVGSGYEQYF.

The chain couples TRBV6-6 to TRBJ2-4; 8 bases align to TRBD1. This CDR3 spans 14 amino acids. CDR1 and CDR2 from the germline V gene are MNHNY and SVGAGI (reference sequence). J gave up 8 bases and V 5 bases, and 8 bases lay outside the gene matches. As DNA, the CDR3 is TGTGCCAGCAGTAACAGGGGGGACAACTACATTCAGTACTTC. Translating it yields CASSNRGDNYIQYF.

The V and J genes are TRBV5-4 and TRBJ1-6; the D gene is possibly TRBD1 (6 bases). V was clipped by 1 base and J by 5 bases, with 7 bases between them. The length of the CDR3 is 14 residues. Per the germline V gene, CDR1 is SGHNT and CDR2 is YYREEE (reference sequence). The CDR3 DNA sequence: TGTGCCAGCAGCTTGTGGACAGATAATTCACCCCTCCACTTT. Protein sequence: CASSLWTDNSPLHF.

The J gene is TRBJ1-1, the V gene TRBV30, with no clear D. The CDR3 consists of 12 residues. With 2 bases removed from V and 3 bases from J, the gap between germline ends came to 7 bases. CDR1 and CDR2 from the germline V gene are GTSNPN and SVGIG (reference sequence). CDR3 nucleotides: TGTGCCTGGAGTTCGGTGGACACTGAAGCTTTCTTT. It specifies CAWSSVDTEAFF.

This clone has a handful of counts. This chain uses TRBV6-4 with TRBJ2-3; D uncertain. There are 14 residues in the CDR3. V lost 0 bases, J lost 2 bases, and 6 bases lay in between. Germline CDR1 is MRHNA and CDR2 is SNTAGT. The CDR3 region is CASSDSPDTDTQYF. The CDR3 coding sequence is TGTGCCAGCAGTGACTCTCCTGACACAGATACGCAGTATTTT.

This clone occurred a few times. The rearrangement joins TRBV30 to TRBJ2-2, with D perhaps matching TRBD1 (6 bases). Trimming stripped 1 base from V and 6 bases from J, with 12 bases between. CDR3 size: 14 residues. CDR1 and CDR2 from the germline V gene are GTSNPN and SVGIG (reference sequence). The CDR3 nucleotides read TGTGCCTGGAGTGGTACAGGGATCCCCGGGGAGCTGTTTTTT. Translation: CAWSGTGIPGELFF.

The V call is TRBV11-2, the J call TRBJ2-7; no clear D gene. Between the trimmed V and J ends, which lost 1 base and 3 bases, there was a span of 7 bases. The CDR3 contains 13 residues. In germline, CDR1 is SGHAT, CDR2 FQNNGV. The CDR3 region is CASSLGSGYEQYF. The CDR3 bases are TGTGCCAGCAGCTTAGGATCGGGCTACGAGCAGTACTTC.

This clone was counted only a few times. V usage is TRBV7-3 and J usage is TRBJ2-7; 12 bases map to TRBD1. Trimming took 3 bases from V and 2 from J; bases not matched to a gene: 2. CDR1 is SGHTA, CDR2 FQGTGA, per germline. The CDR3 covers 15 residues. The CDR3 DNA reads TGTGCCAGCAGCTTGAGGGACAGGGGGCCCTACGAGCAGTACTTC. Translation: CASSLRDRGPYEQYF.

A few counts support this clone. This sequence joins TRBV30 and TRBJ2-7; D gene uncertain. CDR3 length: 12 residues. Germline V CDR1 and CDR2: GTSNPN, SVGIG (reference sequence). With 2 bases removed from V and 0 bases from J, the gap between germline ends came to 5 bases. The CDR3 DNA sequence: TGTGCCTGGAGTACAAACTCCTACGAGCAGTACTTC. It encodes CAWSTNSYEQYF.

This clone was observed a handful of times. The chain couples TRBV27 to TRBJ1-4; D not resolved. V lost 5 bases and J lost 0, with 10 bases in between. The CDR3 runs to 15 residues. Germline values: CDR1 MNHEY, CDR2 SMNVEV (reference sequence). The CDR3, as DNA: TGTGCCAGCAGTGCCAGCCGTGCAACTAATGAAAAACTGTTTTTT. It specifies CASSASRATNEKLFF.

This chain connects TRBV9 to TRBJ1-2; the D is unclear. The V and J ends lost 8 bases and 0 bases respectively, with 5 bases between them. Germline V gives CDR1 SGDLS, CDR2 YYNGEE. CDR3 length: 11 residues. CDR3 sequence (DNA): TGTGCCAGTCAGACTAACTATGGCTACACCTTC. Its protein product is CASQTNYGYTF.

CDR3 region: CASSLVQDEQYF. CDR3 DNA sequence: TGTGCCAGCAGCTTAGTACAGGACGAGCAGTACTTC. The chain employs TRBV7-2 and TRBJ2-7, with D perhaps matching TRBD1 (5 bases). Germline CDR1 and CDR2: SGHTA and FQGNSA. Trimming took off 1 base at V and 5 bases at J, with 6 bases between the two ends. The CDR3 is 12 amino acids.

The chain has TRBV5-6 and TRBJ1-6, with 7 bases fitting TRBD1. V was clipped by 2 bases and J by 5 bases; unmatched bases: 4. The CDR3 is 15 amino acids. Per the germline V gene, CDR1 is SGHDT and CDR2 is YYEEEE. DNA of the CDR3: TGTGCCAGCAGCTTTAGGGACAGCAATAATTCACCCCTCCACTTT. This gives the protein CASSFRDSNNSPLHF. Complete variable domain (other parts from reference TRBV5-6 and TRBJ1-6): DAGVTQSPTHLIKTRGQQVTLRCSPKSGHDTVSWYQQALGQGPQFIFQYYEEEERQRGNFPDRFSGHQFPNYSSELNVNALLLGDSALYLCASSFRDSNNSPLHFGNGTRLTVT.

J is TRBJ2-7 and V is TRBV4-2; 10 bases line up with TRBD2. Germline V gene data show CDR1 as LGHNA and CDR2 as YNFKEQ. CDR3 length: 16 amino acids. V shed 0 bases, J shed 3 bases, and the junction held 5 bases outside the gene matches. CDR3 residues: CASSQDLAGVNYEQYF. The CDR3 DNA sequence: TGTGCCAGCAGCCAAGATCTAGCGGGGGTAAACTACGAGCAGTACTTC.

CDR3 DNA: TGTGCCAGCAGCCCAGAGTCAGACCCCAGGGGGCAAGAGACCCAGTACTTC. Translating it yields CASSPESDPRGQETQYF. This chain uses TRBV11-2 with TRBJ2-5; 7 positions agree with TRBD1. The CDR3 runs to 17 residues. The J segment lost 2 bases and the V segment lost 5 bases, leaving 14 bases of the junction unmatched. Germline V gene sequence: CDR1 SGHAT, CDR2 FQNNGV.

In nucleotides, the CDR3 is TGTGCCAGCAGCGGAAGATCCGGGACCCCACTCTACGAGCAGTACTTC. Its protein is CASSGRSGTPLYEQYF. The chain has TRBV9 and TRBJ2-7; tentatively, D is TRBD1 or TRBD2 (5 bases each). The germline V gene has CDR1 SGDLS and CDR2 YYNGEE. This CDR3 contains 16 residues. The germline V and J ends were trimmed by 3 bases and 3 bases, with 19 bases remaining between them.

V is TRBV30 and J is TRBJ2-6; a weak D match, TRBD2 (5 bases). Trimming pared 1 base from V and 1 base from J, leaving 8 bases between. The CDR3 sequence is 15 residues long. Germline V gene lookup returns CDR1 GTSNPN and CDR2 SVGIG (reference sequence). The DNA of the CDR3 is TGTGCCTGGAGTGATTGGGAGTCTGGGGCCAACGTCCTGACTTTC. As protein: CAWSDWESGANVLTF.

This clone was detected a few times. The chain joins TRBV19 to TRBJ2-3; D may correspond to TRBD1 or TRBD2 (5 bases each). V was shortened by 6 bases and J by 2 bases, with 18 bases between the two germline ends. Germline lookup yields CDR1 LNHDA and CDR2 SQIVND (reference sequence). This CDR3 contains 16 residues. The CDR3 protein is CASRGRNPGATDTQYF. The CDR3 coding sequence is TGTGCCAGTAGGGGCAGAAACCCCGGGGCCACAGATACGCAGTATTTT.

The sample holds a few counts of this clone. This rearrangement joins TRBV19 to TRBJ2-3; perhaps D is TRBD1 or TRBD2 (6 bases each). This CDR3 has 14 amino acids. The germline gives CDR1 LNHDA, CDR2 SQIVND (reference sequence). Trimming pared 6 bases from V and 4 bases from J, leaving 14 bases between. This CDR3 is CASRDLGGPDTQYF. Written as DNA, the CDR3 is TGTGCCAGTAGGGACCTCGGGGGCCCAGATACGCAGTATTTT.

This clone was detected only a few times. CDR3 nucleotide sequence: TGTGCCAGCAGTCCCTTGGTCCAGTATGGCTACACCTTC. This translates into CASSPLVQYGYTF. This chain connects TRBV6-5 to TRBJ1-2; D unresolved. The CDR3 sequence is 13 residues long. Germline V gene lookup returns CDR1 MNHEY and CDR2 SVGAGI. Trimming shortened V by 5 bases and J by 5 bases, and 12 bases separated the two germline ends.